Listed here is a single T cell receptor beta chain. Libraries were prepared by immunoSEQ multiplex PCR; TCRdb keeps only in-frame clonotypes and omits some of them. The top ten clones hold 22% of a sample with about 160,000 clones, 82% of them seen once. The CDR3 sequence is 17 residues long. In germline, CDR1 is SGHNT, CDR2 YYREEE (reference sequence). The J segment lost 2 bases and the V segment lost 0 bases, leaving 7 bases of the junction unmatched. The sample is drawn from a study of blood T cell repertoires in COVID-19. This TCR was sampled from a woman aged 80 or older with acute or convalescent COVID-19. The specimen was peripheral blood. The chain recombines TRBV5-4 with TRBJ2-1; TRBD2 agrees at 8 bases. CDR3 protein: CASSLERFGGAYNEQFF. The CDR3, as DNA: TGTGCCAGCAGCTTGGAACGGTTCGGGGGGGCCTACAATGAGCAGTTCTTC.